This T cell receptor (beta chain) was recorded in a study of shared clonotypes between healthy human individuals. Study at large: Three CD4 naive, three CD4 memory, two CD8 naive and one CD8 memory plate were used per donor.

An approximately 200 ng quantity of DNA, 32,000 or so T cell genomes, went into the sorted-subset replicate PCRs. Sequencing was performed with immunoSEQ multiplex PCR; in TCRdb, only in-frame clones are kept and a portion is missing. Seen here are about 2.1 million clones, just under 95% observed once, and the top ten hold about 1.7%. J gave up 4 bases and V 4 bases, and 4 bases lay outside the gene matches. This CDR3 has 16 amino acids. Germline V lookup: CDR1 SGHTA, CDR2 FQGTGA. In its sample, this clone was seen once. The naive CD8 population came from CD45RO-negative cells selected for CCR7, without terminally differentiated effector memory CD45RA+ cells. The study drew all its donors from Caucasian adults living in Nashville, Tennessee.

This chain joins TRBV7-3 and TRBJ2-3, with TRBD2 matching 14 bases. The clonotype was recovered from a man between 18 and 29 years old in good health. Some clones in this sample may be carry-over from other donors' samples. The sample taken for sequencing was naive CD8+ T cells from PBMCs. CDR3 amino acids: CASSSGLAGVADTQYF. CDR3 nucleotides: TGTGCCAGCAGCTCGGGACTAGCGGGAGTAGCAGATACGCAGTATTTT.